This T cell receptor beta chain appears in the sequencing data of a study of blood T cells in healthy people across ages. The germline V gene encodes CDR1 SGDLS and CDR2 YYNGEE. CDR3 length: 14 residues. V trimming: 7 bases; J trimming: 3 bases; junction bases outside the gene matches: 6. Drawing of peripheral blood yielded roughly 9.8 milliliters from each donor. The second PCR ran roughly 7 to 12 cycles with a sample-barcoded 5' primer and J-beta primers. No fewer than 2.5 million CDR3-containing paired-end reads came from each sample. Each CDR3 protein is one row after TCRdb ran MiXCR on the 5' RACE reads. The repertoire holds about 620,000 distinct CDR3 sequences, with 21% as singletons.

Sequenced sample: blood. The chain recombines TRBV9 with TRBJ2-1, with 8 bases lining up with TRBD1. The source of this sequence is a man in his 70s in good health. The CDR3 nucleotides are TGTGCCAGCGCCCGGGGACAGGACTACAATGAGCAGTTCTTC. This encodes CASARGQDYNEQFF.